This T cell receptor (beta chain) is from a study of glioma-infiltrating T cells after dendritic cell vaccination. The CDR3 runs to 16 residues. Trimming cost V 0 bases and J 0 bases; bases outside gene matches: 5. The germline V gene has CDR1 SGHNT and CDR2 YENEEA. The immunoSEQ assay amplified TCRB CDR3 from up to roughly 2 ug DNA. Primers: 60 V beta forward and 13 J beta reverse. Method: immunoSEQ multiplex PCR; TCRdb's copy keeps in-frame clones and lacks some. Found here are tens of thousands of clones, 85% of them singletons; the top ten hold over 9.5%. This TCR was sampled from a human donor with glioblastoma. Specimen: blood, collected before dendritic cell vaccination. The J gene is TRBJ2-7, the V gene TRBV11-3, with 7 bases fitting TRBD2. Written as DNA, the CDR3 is TGTGCCAGCAGCTTAGATCTAGCGGCAGCCTCCTACGAGCAGTACTTC. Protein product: CASSLDLAAASYEQYF.